Below are 27 T cell receptor beta chains sequenced from a single sample in a study of spatial heterogeneity in lung cancer (dated by TCRdb to the late 2010s). The time point label corresponds to: sample taken at primary tumor resection. The library was prepared using 5' RACE. Sequencing relied on a NextSeq 500. The public reads were quality trimmed at Q25 with fastp and then assembled into clones with MiXCR by TCRdb, keeping productive beta chains. Each CDR3 protein appears once, grouped with its most common genes and DNA. A total of approximately 12,000 distinct CDR3 sequences appear in this sample, over 4.5% of them only once. Around 25% of the sample is held by the ten biggest clonotypes. The paper's findings and limits, for the study overall: The number of expanded intratumoral alpha and beta TCRs correlated with the tumor nonsynonymous mutation count.

Their recognized antigens are unknown. The starting material was lung tumor tissue, obtained at surgery. The receptors were gathered from a male donor with early-stage non-small cell lung cancer.

This clonotype appeared a few times. The size of this beta chain means little, since it is a stray read in a library made for alpha chains. The chain uses TRBV7-2 and TRBJ1-5, with D uncertain. V lost 2 bases and J 0 bases, leaving 11 bases between the germline ends. The germline V gene has CDR1 SGHTA and CDR2 FQGNSA. The CDR3 loop spans 16 amino acids. The CDR3 DNA sequence: TGTGCCAGCAGCTTACGTGGGGTTTATAGCAATCAGCCCCAGCATTTT. It codes for CASSLRGVYSNQPQHF.

This clonotype was observed at least ten times. This beta chain is a stray read from a library made for alpha chains; its abundance is not meaningful. The chain is built from TRBV12-3 or TRBV12-4 and TRBJ2-7; 11 bases map to TRBD1. Unmatched junction bases numbered 11, after V lost 5 bases and J lost 2 bases. The CDR3 spans 17 residues. In DNA, the CDR3 is TGTGCCAGCAGTCCACCGCTCGGACAGGGGGCACCCTACGAGCAGTACTTC. Translated: CASSPPLGQGAPYEQYF.

This clonotype was counted many times. Because this beta chain is a stray read in a library intended to capture alpha chains, its abundance should not be given much weight. V and J are TRBV4-3 and TRBJ2-3; D is uncertain. This CDR3 spans 13 amino acids. V lost 4 bases to trimming and J lost 4 bases, with 9 bases between them. In germline, CDR1 is LGHNA, CDR2 YSLEER. CDR3 nucleotide sequence: TGCGCCAGCAGCCCAAGCTTCGCAGATACGCAGTATTTT. Its protein is CASSPSFADTQYF.

This clonotype was recorded many times. This beta chain is a stray read from a library made for alpha chains; its abundance is not meaningful. The rearrangement uses TRBV7-2 and TRBJ2-2; D is perhaps TRBD2 (6 bases). Trimming shortened V by 1 base and J by 5 bases, and 14 bases separated the two germline ends. The CDR3 is 16 amino acids. Per the germline V gene, CDR1 is SGHTA and CDR2 is FQGNSA. The DNA for the CDR3 is TGTGCCAGCAGCTTAGATGGAGGGACCATGACCGGGGAGCTGTTTTTT. Translating gives CASSLDGGTMTGELFF. The full variable domain, completed using reference TRBV7-2 and TRBJ2-2, is GAGVSQSPSNKVTEKGKDVELRCDPISGHTALYWYRQSLGQGLEFLIYFQGNSAPDKSGLPSDRFSAERTGGSVSTLTIQRTQQEDSAVYLCASSLDGGTMTGELFFGEGSRLTVL.

In this sample, this clonotype is medium-sized. This beta chain lies outside the target of a library built for alpha chains; its clone size means little. The gene calls are TRBV29-1 and TRBJ2-7; 11 nucleotides match TRBD1. The V gene end was trimmed by 4 bases and the J gene end by 4 bases; junction bases not matched to a gene: 6. This CDR3 is built from 14 residues. Germline CDR1 and CDR2: SQVTM and ANQGSEA. Here the CDR3 reads CSVVGTGGTYEQYF. The CDR3, as DNA: TGCAGCGTTGTCGGGACAGGGGGGACTTACGAGCAGTACTTC.

This clonotype was counted ten times or more. Within a library made for alpha chains, this beta chain is off target, and its count is uninformative. The genes are TRBV5-1 and TRBJ2-1; D is possibly TRBD2 (7 bases). V shed 6 bases and J shed 4 bases, with 14 bases lying between them. The CDR3 is 14 residues long. Germline V gene sequence: CDR1 SGHRS, CDR2 YFSETQ. Here the CDR3 reads CASTLGGLYNEQFF. The DNA for the CDR3 is TGCGCCAGCACCCTGGGGGGGCTATACAATGAGCAGTTCTTC.

At least ten counts were recorded for this clonotype. The library was built for alpha chains, so this beta chain is an off-target read and its size means little. The chain recombines TRBV28 with TRBJ2-3, with 8 bases aligning to TRBD2. With 2 bases clipped from V and 4 bases from J, the junction kept 11 bases outside the gene matches. The CDR3 extends over 17 amino acids. Germline CDR1 is MDHEN and CDR2 is SYDVKM. The CDR3: CASSLPRGSGASDTQYF. The CDR3 nucleotides read TGTGCCAGCAGTTTACCCCGGGGTAGCGGGGCATCAGATACGCAGTATTTT.

Remarks on this clonotype: This beta chain is a stray sequence in a library constructed for alpha chains; its clone size is not meaningful. The chain links TRBV6-6 to TRBJ2-5; maybe TRBD1 (5 bases). Germline V CDR1 and CDR2: MNHNY, SVGAGI (reference sequence). The CDR3 spans 13 residues. V was pared by 6 bases and J by 1 base, with 9 bases between. The CDR3 nucleotides read TGTGCCAGCAGAAGACAGCTCCAAGAGACCCAGTACTTC. This encodes CASRRQLQETQYF.

This clonotype has just a few counts. This beta chain appears as a stray read in a library generated for alpha chains; its size is not informative. The J gene is TRBJ2-3, the V gene TRBV4-1, with TRBD1 matching 8 bases. The V gene end was trimmed by 2 bases and the J gene end by 5 bases; junction bases not matched to a gene: 6. The CDR3 is made up of 15 amino acids. Per germline, CDR1 MGHRA and CDR2 YSYEKL. CDR3 in amino acids: CASSQKTGVGDTQYF. CDR3 nucleotide sequence: TGCGCCAGCAGCCAAAAGACAGGGGTTGGAGATACGCAGTATTTT.

This clonotype showed up many times. This beta chain appears as a stray read in a library generated for alpha chains; its size is not informative. The chain links TRBV7-9 to TRBJ1-4, with 7 bases matching TRBD1. The germline V gene has CDR1 SEHNR and CDR2 FQNEAQ (reference sequence). With 6 bases clipped from V and 7 bases from J, the junction kept 5 bases outside the gene matches. CDR3 length equals 13 residues. Here the CDR3 reads CASRLTGAEKLFF. The CDR3 DNA reads as TGTGCCAGCAGACTTACAGGGGCTGAAAAACTGTTTTTT.

By proportion, this clonotype is medium-sized. Because this beta chain is a stray read in a library intended to capture alpha chains, its abundance should not be given much weight. This chain connects TRBV12-3 or TRBV12-4 to TRBJ1-5, with a possible D match to TRBD1 (5 bases). This CDR3 is 16 amino acids long. V was pared by 8 bases and J by 2 bases, with 19 bases between. CDR3 sequence reads: CASSRGRKSGNQPQHF. The CDR3 nucleotides are TGTGCCAGCTCTAGGGGTAGAAAGTCGGGCAATCAGCCCCAGCATTTT.

This clonotype showed up many times. Within a library made for alpha chains, this beta chain is off target, and its count is uninformative. The genes are TRBV29-1 and TRBJ1-2; TRBD1 agrees at 10 bases. Germline CDR1 and CDR2: SQVTM and ANQGSEA. V gave up 4 bases and J gave up 5 bases; unmatched junction bases: 4. The CDR3 is 13 amino acids. CDR3 region: CSVGQGARYGYTF. Written as DNA, the CDR3 is TGCAGCGTTGGACAGGGGGCGCGGTATGGCTACACCTTC.

This clonotype is deemed medium-sized (0.01 to 0.1%). Being off target in a library aimed at alpha chains, this beta chain has a size of little meaning. This rearrangement joins TRBV29-1 to TRBJ2-4, with 8 bases matching TRBD1. Trimming removed 6 bases from V and 6 bases from J; junction bases left unmatched: 1. The CDR3 has 11 residues. Germline V gives CDR1 SQVTM, CDR2 ANQGSEA. The CDR3 loop reads CSVDRGNIQYF. CDR3 nucleotide sequence: TGCAGCGTAGACAGGGGAAACATTCAGTACTTC.

The table lists this clonotype with many counts. Within a library made for alpha chains, this beta chain is off target, and its count is uninformative. V and J are TRBV7-9 and TRBJ1-2; D unclear. The germline V gene encodes CDR1 SEHNR and CDR2 FQNEAQ (reference sequence). The CDR3 has 16 amino acids. Trimming shortened V by 2 bases and J by 3 bases, and 16 bases separated the two germline ends. As DNA, the CDR3 is TGTGCCAGCAGCTTAAGCCGTCCCCCTGAGGACTATGGCTACACCTTC. It is translated as CASSLSRPPEDYGYTF.

By proportion, this clonotype is medium-sized (0.01 to 0.1%). This beta chain is off target for a library built for alpha chains, so its abundance means little. The chain carries TRBV3-1 and TRBJ2-5, with 8 bases identical to TRBD2. Trimming removed 2 bases from V and 5 bases from J; junction bases left unmatched: 10. There are 16 residues in the CDR3. Germline values: CDR1 LGHDT, CDR2 YNNKEL (reference sequence). The CDR3 coding sequence is TGTGCCAGCAGCCAAACGAGGCGGGGGGTACTGGAGACCCAGTACTTC. This gives the protein CASSQTRRGVLETQYF.

This clonotype turned up a few times. This beta chain came through as a stray read in a library set up for alpha chains, and its size says little. The chain carries TRBV24-1 and TRBJ1-1; possible D gene TRBD1, 5 bases. CDR1 KGHDR and CDR2 SFDVKD come from the germline V gene. This CDR3 comprises 13 residues. Trimming took off 4 bases at V and 5 bases at J, with 10 bases between the two ends. The CDR3 region has the DNA TGTGCCACCAGTGACGGGGGAGAGACTGAAGCTTTCTTT. Its protein is CATSDGGETEAFF.

This clonotype is classed as medium-sized. This beta chain is an unintended read in a library built for alpha chains; its size means little. The V and J genes are TRBV29-1 and TRBJ2-6; perhaps TRBD2 as D (6 bases). CDR3 length: 13 amino acids. Germline V gene sequence: CDR1 SQVTM, CDR2 ANQGSEA. With 5 bases removed from V and 2 bases from J, the gap between germline ends came to 7 bases. CDR3: CSVSGAGANVLTF. The DNA for the CDR3 is TGCAGCGTTTCGGGGGCTGGGGCCAACGTCCTGACTTTC.

This clonotype has at least ten counts. This beta chain turned up in a library designed for alpha chains; as an off-target read, its abundance says little. This chain joins TRBV5-6 and TRBJ2-5; the D call may be TRBD1 or TRBD2 (5 bases each). The germline V gene has CDR1 SGHDT and CDR2 YYEEEE. This CDR3 is built from 14 residues. The V gene lost 2 bases and the J gene lost 1 base, with 9 bases spanning the gap. This chain's CDR3 is CASSFGAFQETQYF. CDR3 sequence (DNA): TGTGCCAGCAGCTTCGGGGCCTTCCAAGAGACCCAGTACTTC.

Details on this clonotype: This beta chain is off target for a library built for alpha chains, so its abundance means little. This chain links TRBV5-1 with TRBJ2-1; 9 nucleotides align to TRBD1. V trimming: 2 bases; J trimming: 7 bases; junction bases outside the gene matches: 4. The CDR3 is 14 amino acids. CDR1 and CDR2 (germline): SGHRS, YFSETQ. CDR3 protein: CASSLRTGENEQFF. CDR3 DNA sequence: TGCGCCAGCAGCTTAAGGACAGGGGAGAATGAGCAGTTCTTC. The entire variable domain, with the rest obtained from reference TRBV5-1 and TRBJ2-1, is as follows: KAGVTQTPRYLIKTRGQQVTLSCSPISGHRSVSWYQQTPGQGLQFLFEYFSETQRNKGNFPGRFSGRQFSNSRSEMNVSTLELGDSALYLCASSLRTGENEQFFGPGTRLTVL.

This clonotype was seen ten or more times. Since the library was made to target alpha chains, this beta chain is a stray read and its abundance is not meaningful. The chain joins TRBV15 to TRBJ1-2, with TRBD1 matching over 7 bases. The germline gives CDR1 LNHNV, CDR2 YYDKDF (reference sequence). The V segment lost 1 base and the J segment 2 bases; nucleotides outside the gene matches: 7. The CDR3 is 16 residues long. The CDR3 loop is CATSRVQTGWNYGYTF. DNA for the CDR3: TGTGCCACCAGCAGAGTTCAGACAGGGTGGAACTATGGCTACACCTTC.

This clonotype was detected ten times or more. The library was prepared for alpha chains; this beta chain is a stray read, so its frequency means little. J is TRBJ1-3 and V is TRBV5-1; a possible D gene is TRBD1 (5 bases). The CDR3 has 15 amino acids. CDR1 is SGHRS, CDR2 YFSETQ, per germline. Trimming left V 1 base short and J 0 bases short, with 8 bases between. Here the CDR3 DNA reads TGCGCCAGCAGCTTGCAGGGCCTCTCTGGAAACACCATATATTTT. Residues: CASSLQGLSGNTIYF.

As for this clonotype: Little can be read into the size of this beta chain, an off-target read in a library designed for alpha chains. This chain connects TRBV19 to TRBJ1-5; no firm D call. With 10 bases removed from V and 0 bases from J, the gap between germline ends came to 16 bases. The germline CDR1 and CDR2 sequences are LNHDA and SQIVND (reference sequence). This CDR3 is built from 15 residues. The CDR3 loop reads CATQSDFYSNQPQHF. CDR3 sequence (DNA): TGTGCCACCCAGTCGGATTTTTATAGCAATCAGCCCCAGCATTTT.

This clonotype was detected ten times or more. A library prepared for alpha chains yielded this beta chain as an off-target read; its size is of little meaning. The chain uses TRBV11-3 and TRBJ1-1; D remains ambiguous. CDR1 is SGHNT, CDR2 YENEEA, per germline. The CDR3 sequence is 13 residues long. V lost 2 bases and J lost 5, with 9 bases in between. DNA for the CDR3: TGTGCCAGCAGCTTACGCTCAGGAACTGAAGCTTTCTTT. Amino acids: CASSLRSGTEAFF.

Note on this clonotype: Since the library was made to target alpha chains, this beta chain is a stray read and its abundance is not meaningful. The chain links TRBV10-3 to TRBJ2-3, with 7 bases lining up with TRBD2. Germline V gene data show CDR1 as ENHRY and CDR2 as SYGVKD. The CDR3 covers 15 residues. The V segment lost 5 bases and the J segment 2 bases; nucleotides outside the gene matches: 7. CDR3 region: CAISSGGGSTDTQYF. DNA of the CDR3: TGTGCCATCAGTAGTGGCGGGGGATCCACAGATACGCAGTATTTT.

In its sample, this clonotype was seen many times. This beta chain is a stray read from a library made for alpha chains; its abundance is not meaningful. The chain uses TRBV6-2 or TRBV6-3 and TRBJ1-5, with D possibly TRBD1 on 5 matching bases. V lost 6 bases to trimming and J lost 4 bases, with 19 bases between them. Germline V gene data show CDR1 as MNHEY and CDR2 as SVGEGT. CDR3 size: 16 residues. CDR3 sequence: CASRSGPETANQPQHF. Written as DNA, the CDR3 is TGTGCCAGCAGAAGTGGCCCCGAGACAGCGAATCAGCCCCAGCATTTT.

With regard to this clonotype: This beta chain is an unintended read in a library built for alpha chains; its size means little. This CDR3 reads CASTGVSEKLFF. CDR3 nucleotides: TGTGCCAGCACGGGAGTCTCAGAAAAACTGTTTTTT. The chain couples TRBV6-6 to TRBJ1-4; D is unresolved. V was cut by 7 bases and J by 8 bases, with 11 bases left in between. Germline V CDR1 and CDR2: MNHNY, SVGAGI (reference sequence). This CDR3 comprises 12 residues.

This clonotype is judged medium-sized (0.01 to 0.1%). This beta chain turned up in a library designed for alpha chains; as an off-target read, its abundance says little. The chain uses TRBV12-3 or TRBV12-4 and TRBJ1-3; D uncertain. The CDR3 runs to 14 residues. The ends were cut back, 0 bases at V and 1 base at J, with 4 bases in the middle. The CDR3 DNA follows: TGTGCCAGCAGTTTAGCGGTATCTGGAAACACCATATATTTT. Protein sequence: CASSLAVSGNTIYF.